This T cell receptor beta chain was identified in a study of cytomegalovirus exposure and HLA in healthy donors. Across the study: Out of 170 million or so T cells, an earlier analysis found 117 million unique TCR beta sequences in total. Notes on the study in general: Information on immune exposure was restricted to one variable (CMV serostatus). The study labeled 150 or so TCR beta chains cytomegalovirus-associated.

A multiplex PCR was run with 60 Vbeta primers and 13 Jbeta primers. Measured with immunoSEQ multiplex PCR; TCRdb has only the in-frame clones, and not every one. There are roughly 120,000 clones in the sample, with 3% to 4.5% held by the top ten. Comments on this clone: Antigen: not known.

This TCR derives from a man between 18 and 29 years old in good health and CMV-seronegative. The sequenced sample consisted of PBMCs.

CDR3 amino acids: CASSQGQGADQPQHF. The CDR3 DNA follows: TGCGCCAGCAGCCAAGGACAGGGGGCAGATCAGCCCCAGCATTTT. The V call is TRBV4-1, the J call TRBJ1-5; 10 nucleotides match TRBD1. The CDR3 loop spans 15 amino acids. Germline CDR1 is MGHRA and CDR2 is YSYEKL. V lost 1 base to trimming and J lost 5 bases; unmatched junction nucleotides: 2.